This is a list of T cell receptor beta chains from one sample in a study of blood T cell repertoires in COVID-19. Repertoires were generated with immunoSEQ multiplex PCR, while TCRdb's copy carries only in-frame clones and drops some. Of 100,000 or so clones in the sample, roughly nine tenths were seen once. Sequenced material: peripheral blood. The receptor source for this set is a man between 45 and 60 years old with active COVID-19. CDR3s include the opening cysteine and the closing phenylalanine or tryptophan. D genes are given only for firm matches. The size of a clone is reported for some rows only, either as once, few or many, or as a class for expanded clones.

V: TRBV19
D: TRBD1
size: .
J: TRBJ1-1
CDR3: CASSGTVMAEAFF
DNA: TGTGCCAGTAGTGGGACAGTAATGGCTGAAGCTTTCTTT

V: TRBV29-1
D: .
size: .
J: TRBJ2-5
CDR3: CSHRRGTAETQYF
DNA: TGCAGCCATCGAAGGGGTACGGCAGAGACCCAGTACTTC

V: TRBV4-1
D: .
size: once
J: TRBJ1-5
CDR3: CASSQVVPPPQHF
DNA: TGCGCCAGCAGCCAAGTCGTCCCCCCGCCCCAGCATTTT

V: TRBV19
D: .
size: many
J: TRBJ2-7
CDR3: CASSAVGAAAPYEQYF
DNA: TGTGCCAGTAGTGCAGTAGGGGCGGCCGCGCCGTACGAGCAGTACTTC

V: TRBV3-1/TRBV3-2
D: .
size: .
J: TRBJ2-7
CDR3: CASSHRLGLLKGNEQYF
DNA: TGTGCCAGCAGCCACCGTTTGGGACTTTTAAAAGGGAACGAGCAGTACTTC

V: TRBV3-1/TRBV3-2
D: TRBD2
size: .
J: TRBJ2-5
CDR3: CASSGGLAETQYF
DNA: TGTGCCAGCAGCGGGGGACTAGCGGAGACCCAGTACTTC

V: TRBV30
D: TRBD2
size: .
J: TRBJ2-7
CDR3: CAWSRLAGGEQYF
DNA: TGTGCCTGGAGTCGACTAGCGGGGGGAGAGCAGTACTTC

V: TRBV7-2
D: .
size: .
J: TRBJ2-1
CDR3: CASKRGGGRVEQFF
DNA: TGTGCCAGCAAGAGAGGGGGGGGCCGTGTTGAGCAGTTCTTC

V: TRBV19
D: TRBD1
size: .
J: TRBJ1-4
CDR3: CATDRGDEKLFF
DNA: TGTGCCACCGACAGGGGTGACGAAAAACTGTTTTTT

V: TRBV25-1
D: TRBD1
size: .
J: TRBJ1-1
CDR3: CASSDVTGVAEAFF
DNA: TGTGCCAGCAGTGATGTGACAGGGGTCGCTGAAGCTTTCTTT

V: TRBV27
D: TRBD1
size: .
J: TRBJ1-1
CDR3: CASSRQGQLNTEAFF
DNA: TGTGCCAGCAGTCGACAGGGGCAATTGAACACTGAAGCTTTCTTT

V: TRBV6-5
D: .
size: .
J: TRBJ2-5
CDR3: CASSPIHGETQYF
DNA: TGTGCCAGCAGTCCCATCCACGGGGAGACCCAGTACTTC

V: TRBV3-1/TRBV3-2
D: .
size: .
J: TRBJ2-1
CDR3: CASSLGTLENEQFF
DNA: TGTGCCAGCAGCCTCGGGACTCTCGAGAATGAGCAGTTCTTC

V: TRBV28
D: TRBD2
size: .
J: TRBJ2-1
CDR3: CASSFDGGAYNEQFF
DNA: TGTGCCAGCAGTTTTGACGGGGGGGCCTACAATGAGCAGTTCTTC

V: TRBV11-2
D: .
size: .
J: TRBJ2-2
CDR3: CASSLGGVSPGELFF
DNA: TGTGCCAGCAGCCTCGGCGGGGTTTCACCCGGGGAGCTGTTTTTT

V: TRBV25-1
D: .
size: .
J: TRBJ2-3
CDR3: CASSEGTIADTQYF
DNA: TGTGCCAGCAGTGAAGGCACGATCGCAGATACGCAGTATTTT

V: TRBV3-1/TRBV3-2
D: .
size: once
J: TRBJ1-6
CDR3: CASSGGQRSPLHF
DNA: TGTGCCAGCAGTGGCGGGCAGCGTTCACCCCTCCACTTT

V: TRBV29-1
D: .
size: .
J: TRBJ2-2
CDR3: CSVKTGVNTGELFF
DNA: TGCAGCGTCAAAACGGGGGTTAACACCGGGGAGCTGTTTTTT

V: TRBV5-1
D: TRBD2
size: .
J: TRBJ2-1
CDR3: CASSLRWGTSGANEQFF
DNA: TGCGCCAGCAGCTTGCGGTGGGGGACTAGCGGGGCCAATGAGCAGTTCTTC

V: TRBV4-1
D: .
size: .
J: TRBJ2-5
CDR3: CASSQESGPLGETQYF
DNA: TGCGCCAGCAGCCAAGAATCAGGTCCATTGGGAGAGACCCAGTACTTC

V: TRBV4-1
D: TRBD2
size: .
J: TRBJ2-2
CDR3: CASSQGLAGVITGELFF
DNA: TGCGCCAGCAGCCAAGGGCTAGCGGGGGTGATCACCGGGGAGCTGTTTTTT

V: TRBV12-3/TRBV12-4
D: .
size: .
J: TRBJ1-2
CDR3: CASSWGLYPFF
DNA: TGTGCCAGCAGTTGGGGACTTTACCCTTTTTTC